These T cell receptor beta chains were read from a single sample in a study of beta chain features in type 1 diabetes. Sequencing was performed with immunoSEQ multiplex PCR; in TCRdb, only in-frame clones are kept and a portion is missing. The sample records some 370,000 clones, 8.5% to 10% being singletons. Sequencing input: central memory CD4+ T cells from blood. Receptor source: a man aged 30-40 years with type 1 diabetes. Both conserved end residues are part of each CDR3. Each record gives: V gene, J gene, CDR3 protein.

TRBV5-4	TRBJ1-5	CASSSDGQPQHF
TRBV19	TRBJ2-7	CASSISGGRIYEQYF
TRBV7-9	TRBJ1-2	CASSADRGPLYAF
TRBV28	TRBJ1-5	CASSPGQGNQPQHF
TRBV4-3	TRBJ1-4	CASSQTTATTNEKLFF
TRBV7-2	TRBJ1-2	CASSGGRDYGYTF
TRBV15	TRBJ2-2	CATSRPFGGNTGELFF
TRBV5-4	TRBJ2-2	CASSQALGGSTGELFF
TRBV6-5	TRBJ2-3	CASTLRTTTDTQYF
TRBV28	TRBJ2-1	CASSLFSKTGDAFF
TRBV5-1	TRBJ1-4	CASSFQGEDEKLFF
TRBV28	TRBJ1-2	CATSVNYGYTF
TRBV7-2	TRBJ1-1	CASSLVEGKAFF
TRBV11-2	TRBJ2-3	CASSLDLLSTDTQYF
TRBV6-5	TRBJ1-4	CASVTGQGANEKLFF
TRBV6-5	TRBJ1-4	CASSHGVKEKLFF
TRBV28	TRBJ1-2	CASSLSGTGDRRYGYTF
TRBV28	TRBJ1-2	CASSLIDRGYGYTF
TRBV6-4	TRBJ2-1	CASSVSRGGQAWNEQFF
TRBV5-4	TRBJ1-5	CASSLGPAGSNQPQHF
TRBV5-1	TRBJ1-1	CASSLEGAWDTEAFF
TRBV7-2	TRBJ1-4	CASSERGFGGEKLFF